A selection of T cell receptor beta chains follows, all from one sample in a study of blood T cell repertoires in COVID-19. Profiled with immunoSEQ multiplex PCR; TCRdb holds only in-frame clones, not every one. The data show about 200,000 clones, about 90% seen once. The sequenced sample was PBMCs or T cells enriched from blood (not recorded which). The receptors come from a woman between 18 and 30 years old who had recovered from COVID-19. The CDR3 runs from the conserved cysteine through the conserved F or W. The D gene is left open where the match is weak. Some rows have no size entry. The others give once, few or many, or a class for an expanded clone.

V gene	CDR3 length	clone size	D gene	J gene	CDR3 protein	CDR3 DNA
TRBV28	17	-	TRBD1	TRBJ2-7	CASSLGPTQGVGYEQYF	TGTGCCAGCAGTTTAGGACCTACACAGGGGGTTGGGTACGAGCAGTACTTC
TRBV7-9	17	-	-	TRBJ2-1	CASSLARAESSYNEQFF	TGTGCCAGCAGCTTAGCCAGGGCGGAGAGCTCCTACAATGAGCAGTTCTTC
TRBV5-1	13	once	TRBD1	TRBJ1-1	CASSRVGTEEAFF	TGCGCCAGCAGCAGGGTCGGGACAGAGGAAGCTTTCTTT
TRBV7-9	13	-	-	TRBJ1-2	CASSSQTGYGYTF	TGTGCCAGCAGCTCCCAGACAGGATATGGCTACACCTTC
TRBV5-6	13	-	-	TRBJ2-1	CASSLQRRNEQFF	TGTGCCAGCAGCTTGCAGAGGAGAAATGAGCAGTTCTTC
TRBV4-1	16	-	TRBD2	TRBJ2-5	CASSQGTKGGSETQYF	TGCGCCAGCAGCCAAGGAACGAAGGGAGGGTCGGAGACCCAGTACTTC
TRBV7-9	15	-	TRBD1	TRBJ1-6	CASSRSGGRGSPLHF	TGTGCCAGCAGCCGGTCAGGGGGCCGGGGGTCACCCCTCCACTTT
TRBV7-3	13	-	-	TRBJ2-3	CASSLEGTDTQYF	TGTGCCAGCAGCCTAGAAGGCACAGATACGCAGTATTTT
TRBV7-9	11	-	-	TRBJ1-1	CASSLNTEAFF	TGTGCCAGCAGCCTAAACACTGAAGCTTTCTTT
TRBV5-5	17	-	TRBD1	TRBJ1-2	CASSRLRQGGTLYGYTF	TGTGCCAGCAGCAGACTGAGACAGGGGGGGACTCTCTATGGCTACACCTTC
TRBV9	14	-	TRBD1	TRBJ1-5	CASSPGQGRQPQHF	TGTGCCAGCAGCCCAGGACAGGGCAGACAGCCCCAGCATTTT
TRBV27	14	-	-	TRBJ2-7	CASSLFQDSYEQYF	TGTGCCAGCAGTTTATTCCAGGACTCCTACGAGCAGTACTTC
TRBV3-1/TRBV3-2	15	-	-	TRBJ1-2	CASSQVRGSNYGYTF	TGTGCCAGCAGCCAAGTTCGCGGGTCGAACTATGGCTACACCTTC
TRBV18	14	-	-	TRBJ1-4	CASSQQNTNEKLFF	TGTGCCAGCTCACAACAGAACACTAATGAAAAACTGTTTTTT
TRBV28	13	-	-	TRBJ2-3	CASSKGATDTQYF	TGTGCCAGCAGTAAAGGGGCGACAGATACGCAGTATTTT
TRBV28	16	-	TRBD1	TRBJ1-5	CASSPRDRVYNQPQHF	TGTGCCAGCAGTCCCCGGGACAGGGTTTACAATCAGCCCCAGCATTTT
TRBV4-1	17	few	TRBD1	TRBJ1-5	CASSQDTGTVVGQPQHF	TGCGCCAGCAGCCAAGATACCGGGACAGTAGTAGGTCAGCCCCAGCATTTT
TRBV5-5	16	-	-	TRBJ2-7	CAPIIVGKVAPYEQYF	TGTGCCCCTATAATCGTCGGGAAGGTGGCCCCTTACGAGCAGTACTTC
TRBV19	16	-	-	TRBJ1-6	CASSSQPEIRGSPLHF	TGTGCCAGTAGTTCCCAGCCGGAGATTCGGGGTTCACCCCTCCACTTT
TRBV30	12	-	-	TRBJ1-2	CAWKGGGNGYTF	TGTGCCTGGAAAGGCGGGGGGAATGGCTACACCTTC
TRBV2	14	-	-	TRBJ2-7	CASSPVSEAYEQYF	TGTGCCAGCAGTCCGGTCAGTGAGGCCTACGAGCAGTACTTC
TRBV6-5	13	-	-	TRBJ1-2	CASSPDRGYGYTF	TGTGCCAGCAGTCCCGACCGGGGCTATGGCTACACCTTC
TRBV2	16	once	TRBD2	TRBJ2-6	CAIPAGASSGANVLTF	TGTGCCATCCCAGCGGGGGCCTCCTCTGGGGCCAACGTCCTGACTTTC
TRBV5-1	13	-	TRBD2	TRBJ2-1	CASSLGLANEQFF	TGCGCCAGCAGCTTGGGACTAGCCAATGAGCAGTTCTTC
TRBV30	15	-	-	TRBJ2-5	CAWGVPLAIKETQYF	TGTGCCTGGGGGGTCCCGCTAGCAATTAAAGAGACCCAGTACTTC
TRBV12-3/TRBV12-4	13	-	-	TRBJ1-1	CASSRQMNTEAFF	TGTGCCAGCTCCCGACAGATGAACACTGAAGCTTTCTTT
TRBV27	17	-	TRBD2	TRBJ2-1	CASSLGLGGEYSDEQFF	TGTGCCAGCAGTTTGGGACTAGGGGGGGAATATAGCGATGAGCAGTTCTTC
TRBV5-5	14	once	-	TRBJ1-3	CASSLTGTSDTIYF	TGTGCCAGCAGCTTGACAGGGACGTCTGACACCATATATTTT
TRBV10-1	11	-	-	TRBJ2-7	CASSPSYEQYF	TGCGCCAGCAGCCCTTCCTACGAGCAGTACTTC
TRBV4-1	15	few	TRBD1	TRBJ1-2	CASSYTGTGARGYTF	TGCGCCAGCAGCTATACCGGGACAGGGGCCCGTGGCTACACCTTC
TRBV5-4	14	once	-	TRBJ1-3	CASSHRDSGNTIYF	TGTGCCAGCAGCCACAGAGACTCTGGAAACACCATATATTTT
TRBV15	19	-	TRBD1	TRBJ1-2	CATSRALGLTGTGVYGYTF	TGTGCCACCAGCAGAGCCCTAGGATTAACAGGGACAGGGGTTTATGGCTACACCTTC
TRBV4-1	15	-	TRBD2	TRBJ2-5	CASSPRTSGSETQYF	TGCGCCAGCAGCCCTCGGACTAGCGGGTCGGAGACCCAGTACTTC